This T cell receptor beta chain was observed in a study of CD4 and CD8 cells across lung adenocarcinoma regions. TCRdb reprocessed the PCR reads with MiXCR, giving one entry per CDR3 protein. Found here are some 11,000 distinct CDR3 sequences, about 59% of them singletons; the top ten hold 88%. In germline, CDR1 is SGHVS, CDR2 FNYEAQ. Unmatched junction bases numbered 15, after V lost 5 bases and J lost 12 bases. The CDR3 has 15 residues. This clonotype was seen more than once but under ten times. Localized lung adenocarcinoma, a non-small cell lung cancer, affected the donors. The chain carries TRBV7-6 and TRBJ2-1, with 8 bases identical to TRBD2. Sequenced material: CD8+ T cells from the margin of a lung tumor. This TCR was recovered from a male donor with lung adenocarcinoma. The CD4 and CD8 labels of this study may be unreliable. CDR3 bases: TGTGCCAGCAGCCCAACCTTAGTAGCGGGACTCTCGCAGTTCTTC. Its translation: CASSPTLVAGLSQFF.